A selection of T cell receptor beta chains follows, all from one sample in a study of regulatory T cells in long-lasting Graves disease. A single record per CDR3 protein comes from TCRdb applying MiXCR to the multiplex PCR reads. In the table there are about 500,000 distinct CDR3 sequences, 12% of which are singletons. The same data also contributed to another study, on T cells in Graves' hyperthyroidism and ophthalmopathy.

Specimen: peripheral blood mononuclear cells (PBMCs), collected at new diagnosis, from a patient treated with antithyroid drugs. Receptors originate from a woman aged 30 to 39 with Graves disease. CDR3s include the opening cysteine and the closing phenylalanine or tryptophan. Each record gives: D gene, V gene, clone size, J gene, CDR3 DNA, CDR3 protein. D genes are given only for firm matches. A clone size is listed for some rows: how often the clone was seen (once, few, many), or a class if it is expanded.

d_gene: NA; v_gene: TRBV30; abundance: many; j_gene: TRBJ1-1; CDR3nt: TGTGCCTGGAAGGGGGGGAGCGTTGGGGGGCCGAACACTGAAGCTTTCTTT; CDR3aa: CAWKGGSVGGPNTEAFF
d_gene: NA; v_gene: TRBV6-1; abundance: many; j_gene: TRBJ2-7; CDR3nt: TGTGCCAGCCGAGGGCAGGGTTACGACGAGCAGTACTTC; CDR3aa: CASRGQGYDEQYF
d_gene: NA; v_gene: TRBV30; abundance: many; j_gene: TRBJ1-5; CDR3nt: TGTGCCTGGAGCGCAAAGCGGGGGATCAGCCCCCAGCATTTT; CDR3aa: CAWSAKRGISPQHF
d_gene: NA; v_gene: TRBV12-3/TRBV12-4; abundance: many; j_gene: TRBJ1-5; CDR3nt: TGTGCCAGCAGTTCGAGTAGCAATCAGCCCCAGCATTTT; CDR3aa: CASSSSSNQPQHF
d_gene: NA; v_gene: TRBV12-3/TRBV12-4; abundance: NA; j_gene: TRBJ1-2; CDR3nt: TGTGCCAGCAGTGCAACCTACTATGGCTACACCTTC; CDR3aa: CASSATYYGYTF
d_gene: TRBD1; v_gene: TRBV20-1; abundance: many; j_gene: TRBJ2-2; CDR3nt: TGCAGTGCTAGGGGTACAGGGGGTTACACCGGGGAGCTGTTTTTT; CDR3aa: CSARGTGGYTGELFF
d_gene: NA; v_gene: TRBV6-5; abundance: many; j_gene: TRBJ1-1; CDR3nt: TGTGCCAGCAGTTACGCGGTGAACACTGAAGCTTTCTTT; CDR3aa: CASSYAVNTEAFF
d_gene: NA; v_gene: TRBV5-1; abundance: NA; j_gene: TRBJ1-2; CDR3nt: TGCGCCAGCAGCTTGGATGCCAGGGGCTATGGCTACACCTTC; CDR3aa: CASSLDARGYGYTF
d_gene: NA; v_gene: TRBV18; abundance: many; j_gene: TRBJ1-5; CDR3nt: TGTGCCAGCTCACCATTTGGAGAACAGCCCCAGCATTTT; CDR3aa: CASSPFGEQPQHF
d_gene: NA; v_gene: TRBV5-1; abundance: many; j_gene: TRBJ2-7; CDR3nt: TGCGCCAGCAGCTTGGTTTACTACTACGAGCAGTACTTC; CDR3aa: CASSLVYYYEQYF
d_gene: NA; v_gene: TRBV5-8; abundance: many; j_gene: TRBJ1-4; CDR3nt: TGTGCCAGCAGCTCCTTTTTGGGGTATGAAAAACTGTTTTTT; CDR3aa: CASSSFLGYEKLFF
d_gene: TRBD1; v_gene: TRBV11-2; abundance: many; j_gene: TRBJ2-7; CDR3nt: TGTGCCAGCAGAGGGACAGGATCTACCTACGAGCAGTACTTC; CDR3aa: CASRGTGSTYEQYF
d_gene: NA; v_gene: TRBV2; abundance: many; j_gene: TRBJ2-7; CDR3nt: TGTGCCAGCAGTGGGACCATGGGGGCCTACGAGCAGTACTTC; CDR3aa: CASSGTMGAYEQYF
d_gene: NA; v_gene: TRBV2; abundance: many; j_gene: TRBJ1-2; CDR3nt: TGTGCCAGCATAGAGGGGCGACGTTTTCATGGCTACACCTTC; CDR3aa: CASIEGRRFHGYTF
d_gene: NA; v_gene: TRBV5-4; abundance: few; j_gene: TRBJ2-6; CDR3nt: TGTGCCACATTAGCGGCTGGGGCCAACGTCCTGACTTTC; CDR3aa: CATLAAGANVLTF
d_gene: NA; v_gene: TRBV11-2; abundance: many; j_gene: TRBJ2-1; CDR3nt: TGTGCCAGCAGCTTAGCCTTGTATGGGCTCAATGAGCAGTTCTTC; CDR3aa: CASSLALYGLNEQFF
d_gene: NA; v_gene: TRBV20-1; abundance: few; j_gene: TRBJ1-5; CDR3nt: TGCAGTGCTAGAACATATCCCGTGGGCTACAATCAGCCCCAGCATTTT; CDR3aa: CSARTYPVGYNQPQHF
d_gene: NA; v_gene: TRBV12-3/TRBV12-4; abundance: many; j_gene: TRBJ1-1; CDR3nt: TGTGCCAGCAGTTTCAGCGGGAAGGGCACTGAAGCTTTCTTT; CDR3aa: CASSFSGKGTEAFF
d_gene: NA; v_gene: TRBV7-9; abundance: many; j_gene: TRBJ2-1; CDR3nt: TGTGCCAGCAGCCCCGACGGATCTAAGGGGTTGAGCTCCTACAATGAGCAGTTCTTC; CDR3aa: CASSPDGSKGLSSYNEQFF
d_gene: NA; v_gene: TRBV28; abundance: many; j_gene: TRBJ1-1; CDR3nt: TGTGCCAGCAGTTTACCAGGGAGGTTAGCTTTCTTT; CDR3aa: CASSLPGRLAFF
d_gene: NA; v_gene: TRBV5-4; abundance: few; j_gene: TRBJ1-1; CDR3nt: TGTGCCAGCAGCTTGGTCCAGGGCTCGAACACTGAAGCTTTCTTT; CDR3aa: CASSLVQGSNTEAFF
d_gene: NA; v_gene: TRBV20-1; abundance: many; j_gene: TRBJ2-7; CDR3nt: TGCAGTGCTAGAGGGGGGCTCTCCTACGAGCAGTACTTC; CDR3aa: CSARGGLSYEQYF
d_gene: NA; v_gene: TRBV12-3/TRBV12-4; abundance: many; j_gene: TRBJ1-3; CDR3nt: TGTGCCAGCAGTTCGGAACAGGGTAGGGGAAACACCATATATTTT; CDR3aa: CASSSEQGRGNTIYF
d_gene: NA; v_gene: TRBV11-2; abundance: many; j_gene: TRBJ1-3; CDR3nt: TGTGCCAGCAGCTTAGGATTTGCGGTCTCTGGAAACACCATATATTTT; CDR3aa: CASSLGFAVSGNTIYF
d_gene: NA; v_gene: TRBV7-9; abundance: many; j_gene: TRBJ2-2; CDR3nt: TGTGCCAGCAGCTTATCGGGACGGTACACCGGGGAGCTGTTTTTT; CDR3aa: CASSLSGRYTGELFF
d_gene: NA; v_gene: TRBV7-9; abundance: NA; j_gene: TRBJ2-7; CDR3nt: TGTGCCAGCAGTAGGGGGGGCTTATCCTACGAGCAGTACTTC; CDR3aa: CASSRGGLSYEQYF
d_gene: TRBD1; v_gene: TRBV18; abundance: few; j_gene: TRBJ2-7; CDR3nt: TGTGCCAGCTCGCCCACAGGGGTGGTGGTTTACGAGCAGTACTTC; CDR3aa: CASSPTGVVVYEQYF
d_gene: TRBD2; v_gene: TRBV12-3/TRBV12-4; abundance: many; j_gene: TRBJ2-1; CDR3nt: TGTGCCAGCAGTCTTAGCGGGAGTAATGAGCAGTTCTTC; CDR3aa: CASSLSGSNEQFF
d_gene: TRBD2; v_gene: TRBV9; abundance: few; j_gene: TRBJ2-1; CDR3nt: TGTGCCAGCAGCGTAGAATCGCCAGCGGGGTACAATGAGCAGTTCTTC; CDR3aa: CASSVESPAGYNEQFF
d_gene: NA; v_gene: TRBV7-2; abundance: many; j_gene: TRBJ2-2; CDR3nt: TGTGCCAGCAGCCCGACGAACCTTAACACCGGGGAGCTGTTTTTT; CDR3aa: CASSPTNLNTGELFF
d_gene: NA; v_gene: TRBV7-8; abundance: many; j_gene: TRBJ1-2; CDR3nt: TGTGCCAGCAGCTTGTCCCAACTGGCTGGCTACACCTTC; CDR3aa: CASSLSQLAGYTF
d_gene: NA; v_gene: TRBV6-1; abundance: NA; j_gene: TRBJ1-5; CDR3nt: TGTGCCAGCAGCGGGACGTGGGGTCAGCCCCAGCATTTT; CDR3aa: CASSGTWGQPQHF
d_gene: TRBD2; v_gene: TRBV24-1; abundance: many; j_gene: TRBJ2-7; CDR3nt: TGTGCCACCAGTGAAGGGACTAGCGGGAGCTACGAGCAGTACTTC; CDR3aa: CATSEGTSGSYEQYF
d_gene: NA; v_gene: TRBV7-9; abundance: many; j_gene: TRBJ2-3; CDR3nt: TGTGCCAGCAGCCCAGGGTTTTCCACAGATACGCAGTATTTT; CDR3aa: CASSPGFSTDTQYF
d_gene: NA; v_gene: TRBV28; abundance: many; j_gene: TRBJ2-4; CDR3nt: TGTGCCAGCAGTTTATCGGCAGTAGCCAAAAACATTCAGTACTTC; CDR3aa: CASSLSAVAKNIQYF
d_gene: NA; v_gene: TRBV24-1; abundance: many; j_gene: TRBJ2-5; CDR3nt: TGTGCCACCAGTGATCCCAACTTGAAGATGGAGACCCAGTACTTC; CDR3aa: CATSDPNLKMETQYF
d_gene: NA; v_gene: TRBV28; abundance: many; j_gene: TRBJ2-2; CDR3nt: TGTGCCAGCAGCCTAGAAGGACTTAACACCGGGGAGCTGTTTTTT; CDR3aa: CASSLEGLNTGELFF
d_gene: TRBD1; v_gene: TRBV11-2; abundance: many; j_gene: TRBJ2-1; CDR3nt: TGTGCCAGCAGCTCCCGGACAGGCGACTCCTACAATGAGCAGTTCTTC; CDR3aa: CASSSRTGDSYNEQFF
d_gene: NA; v_gene: TRBV7-8; abundance: many; j_gene: TRBJ2-3; CDR3nt: TGTGCCAGCACGTGGCAGGAGACCACAGATACGCAGTATTTT; CDR3aa: CASTWQETTDTQYF
d_gene: NA; v_gene: TRBV4-3; abundance: NA; j_gene: TRBJ2-2; CDR3nt: TGCGCCAGCAGCGAGATGGGCGGCGCGAACACCGGGGAGCTGTTTTTT; CDR3aa: CASSEMGGANTGELFF
d_gene: NA; v_gene: TRBV6-5; abundance: NA; j_gene: TRBJ1-2; CDR3nt: TGTGCCAGCAGTTACGGGGGGGGGGGGCCCGATGGCTACACCTTC; CDR3aa: CASSYGGGGPDGYTF
d_gene: TRBD2; v_gene: TRBV29-1; abundance: many; j_gene: TRBJ2-7; CDR3nt: TGCAGCGTTGAAATGGCGGGAGGGCCCTTCAAATACGAGCAGTACTTC; CDR3aa: CSVEMAGGPFKYEQYF
d_gene: NA; v_gene: TRBV6-5; abundance: once; j_gene: TRBJ2-5; CDR3nt: TGTGCCAGCAGTTACTTTCGCTCAGGGAGAGAGACCCAGTACTTC; CDR3aa: CASSYFRSGRETQYF
d_gene: NA; v_gene: TRBV20-1; abundance: many; j_gene: TRBJ1-4; CDR3nt: TGCAGTGCTGAGGGGGAAGCTAATGAAAAACTGTTTTTT; CDR3aa: CSAEGEANEKLFF
d_gene: NA; v_gene: TRBV18; abundance: NA; j_gene: TRBJ2-3; CDR3nt: TGTGCCAGCTCACCATTCCCAGGGGCGGCCACAGATACGCAGTATTTT; CDR3aa: CASSPFPGAATDTQYF
d_gene: NA; v_gene: TRBV7-2; abundance: many; j_gene: TRBJ2-7; CDR3nt: TGTGCCAGCAGCTTAGGCGGCGTGTCAAGGGTCAAATACGAGCAGTACTTC; CDR3aa: CASSLGGVSRVKYEQYF
d_gene: TRBD2; v_gene: TRBV12-5; abundance: NA; j_gene: TRBJ2-3; CDR3nt: TGTGCTAGTGGCCAGGTCGGGAGGAGCACAGATACGCAGTATTTT; CDR3aa: CASGQVGRSTDTQYF
d_gene: TRBD2; v_gene: TRBV27; abundance: many; j_gene: TRBJ2-1; CDR3nt: TGTGCCAGCAGTACCCTAAGACTAGCGGGAGTAGTAGATGAGCAGTTCTTC; CDR3aa: CASSTLRLAGVVDEQFF
d_gene: NA; v_gene: TRBV6-1; abundance: many; j_gene: TRBJ1-2; CDR3nt: TGTGCCACACAGAAGGAGACGGGGAACTATGGCTACACCTTC; CDR3aa: CATQKETGNYGYTF
d_gene: NA; v_gene: TRBV7-2; abundance: many; j_gene: TRBJ1-6; CDR3nt: TGTGCCACAGGTGGGGGGCTGAGTTCACCCCTCCACTTT; CDR3aa: CATGGGLSSPLHF
d_gene: NA; v_gene: TRBV12-3/TRBV12-4; abundance: NA; j_gene: TRBJ2-5; CDR3nt: TGTGCCAGCAGCTCCTGGGGGCGGGAGAGACAAGAGACCCAGTACTTC; CDR3aa: CASSSWGRERQETQYF
d_gene: TRBD1; v_gene: TRBV7-6; abundance: NA; j_gene: TRBJ2-5; CDR3nt: TGTGCCAGCAGCCCCATTTCGGGACAGGGGGGGACCCAGTACTTC; CDR3aa: CASSPISGQGGTQYF
d_gene: TRBD1; v_gene: TRBV7-9; abundance: few; j_gene: TRBJ2-2; CDR3nt: TGTGCCAGCAGCACCGGGACAGGGATGAACACCGGGGAGCTGTTTTTT; CDR3aa: CASSTGTGMNTGELFF
d_gene: NA; v_gene: TRBV10-2; abundance: many; j_gene: TRBJ1-1; CDR3nt: TGCGCCAGCAGTGACAGAACTCCCACTGAAGCTTTCTTT; CDR3aa: CASSDRTPTEAFF
d_gene: NA; v_gene: TRBV30; abundance: many; j_gene: TRBJ1-5; CDR3nt: TGTGCCTGGAGTGTAGACTCGAGCAATCAGCCCCAGCATTTT; CDR3aa: CAWSVDSSNQPQHF
d_gene: NA; v_gene: TRBV12-3/TRBV12-4; abundance: many; j_gene: TRBJ1-4; CDR3nt: TGTGCCAGCAGTTTCCGTAGGACTAATGAAAAACTGTTTTTT; CDR3aa: CASSFRRTNEKLFF
d_gene: NA; v_gene: TRBV20-1; abundance: few; j_gene: TRBJ1-1; CDR3nt: TGCAGTGCTAGAGATCGGGGAGTAGGCACTGAAGCTTTCTTT; CDR3aa: CSARDRGVGTEAFF
d_gene: TRBD1; v_gene: TRBV5-6; abundance: few; j_gene: TRBJ2-3; CDR3nt: TGTGCCAGCAGGTGGGGGGACAGGGGCACAGATACGCAGTATTTT; CDR3aa: CASRWGDRGTDTQYF
d_gene: TRBD1; v_gene: TRBV18; abundance: many; j_gene: TRBJ2-5; CDR3nt: TGTGCCAGCTCACCTTCCGGGACAGCTAAAGAGACCCAGTACTTC; CDR3aa: CASSPSGTAKETQYF
d_gene: NA; v_gene: TRBV6-1; abundance: NA; j_gene: TRBJ1-2; CDR3nt: TGTGCCAGCACAGTCAGCTTCTATGGCTACACCTTC; CDR3aa: CASTVSFYGYTF